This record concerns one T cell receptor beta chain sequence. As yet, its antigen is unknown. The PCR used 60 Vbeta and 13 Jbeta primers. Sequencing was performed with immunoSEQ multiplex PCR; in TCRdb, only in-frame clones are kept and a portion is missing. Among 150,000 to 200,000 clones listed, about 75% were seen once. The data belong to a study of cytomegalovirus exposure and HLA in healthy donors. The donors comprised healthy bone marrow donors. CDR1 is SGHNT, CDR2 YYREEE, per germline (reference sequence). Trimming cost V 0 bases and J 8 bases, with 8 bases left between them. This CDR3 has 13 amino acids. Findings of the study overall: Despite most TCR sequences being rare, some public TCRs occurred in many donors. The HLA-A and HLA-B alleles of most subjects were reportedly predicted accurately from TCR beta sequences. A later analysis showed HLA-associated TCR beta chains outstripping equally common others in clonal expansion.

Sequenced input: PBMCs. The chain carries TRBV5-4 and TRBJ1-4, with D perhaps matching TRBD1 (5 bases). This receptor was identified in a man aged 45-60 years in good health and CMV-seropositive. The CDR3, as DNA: TGTGCCAGCAGCTTGGGGGGCGAAGAAAAACTGTTTTTT. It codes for CASSLGGEEKLFF.